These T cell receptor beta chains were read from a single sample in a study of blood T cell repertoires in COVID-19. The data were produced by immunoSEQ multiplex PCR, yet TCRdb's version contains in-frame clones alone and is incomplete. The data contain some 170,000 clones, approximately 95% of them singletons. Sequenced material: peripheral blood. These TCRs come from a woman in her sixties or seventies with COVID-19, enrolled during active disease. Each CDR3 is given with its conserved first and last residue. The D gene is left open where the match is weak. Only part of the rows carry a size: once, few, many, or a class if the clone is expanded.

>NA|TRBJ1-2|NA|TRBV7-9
TGTGCCAGCAGCTTAGTGAGGGTGACCTATGGCTACACCTTC
CASSLVRVTYGYTF
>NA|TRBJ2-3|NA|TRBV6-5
TGTGCCAGCAGTAAATACGGGGGAGACACAGATACGCAGTATTTT
CASSKYGGDTDTQYF
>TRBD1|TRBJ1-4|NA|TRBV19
TGTGCCAGCTGTACCGGGACAGGGAATGAAAAACTGTTTTTT
CASCTGTGNEKLFF
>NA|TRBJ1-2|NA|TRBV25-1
TGTGCCAGCAGTGAATTCGGCGGTCCAGGGGGCTACACCTTC
CASSEFGGPGGYTF
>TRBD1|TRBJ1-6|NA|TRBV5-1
TGCGCCAGCAGCTCACAGACAGGGAATGATTCACCCCTCCACTTT
CASSSQTGNDSPLHF
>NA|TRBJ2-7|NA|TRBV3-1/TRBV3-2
TGTGCCAGCAGCCAATCGGACCAAACAGGGATTCGCCACGAGCAGTACTTC
CASSQSDQTGIRHEQYF
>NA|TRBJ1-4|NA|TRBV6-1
TGTGCCAGCAGTGAGTCGTGGCGGCTTAATGAAAAACTGTTTTTT
CASSESWRLNEKLFF
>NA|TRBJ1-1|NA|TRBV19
TGTGCCAGTAGTTTCGGGGTTGACACTGAAGCTTTCTTT
CASSFGVDTEAFF
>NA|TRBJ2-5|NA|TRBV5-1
TGCGCCAGCAGCGGCCAGCGGGAGACCCAGTACTTC
CASSGQRETQYF
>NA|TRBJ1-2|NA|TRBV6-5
TGTGCCAGCAGGCTTGGGGGCGACTATGGCTACACCTTC
CASRLGGDYGYTF
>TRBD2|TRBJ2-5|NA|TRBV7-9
TGTGCCAGCAGCCTGGGGCGGGGACTAGCGGGAGAGACCCAGTACTTC
CASSLGRGLAGETQYF
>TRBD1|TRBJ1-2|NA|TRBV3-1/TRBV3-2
TGTGCCAGCAGCCATGGGACAGGGTTCTATGGCTACACCTTC
CASSHGTGFYGYTF
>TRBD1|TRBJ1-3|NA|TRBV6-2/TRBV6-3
TGTGCCAGCAGTACCTGGACAGGCGAATCCTCTGGAAACACCATATATTTT
CASSTWTGESSGNTIYF
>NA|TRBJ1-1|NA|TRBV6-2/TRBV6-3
TGTGCCAGCAGTTACGTCAGGGGCCTAGCTTTCTTT
CASSYVRGLAFF
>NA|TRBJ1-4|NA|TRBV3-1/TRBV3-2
TGTGCCAGCAGCCCCCGCGGCTACCAGAATGAAAAACTGTTTTTT
CASSPRGYQNEKLFF
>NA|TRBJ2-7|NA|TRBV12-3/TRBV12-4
TGTGCCAGCAGTCTCAGGGTGGTCGAGCAGTACTTC
CASSLRVVEQYF
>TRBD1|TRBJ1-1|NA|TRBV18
TGTGCCAGCTCACCCGGACAGGGCTTGACTGAAGCTTTCTTT
CASSPGQGLTEAFF
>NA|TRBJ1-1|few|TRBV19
TGTGCCAGTAGTATCATATGGGGGGGGCCGCGGGGAGCTTTCTTT
CASSIIWGGPRGAFF
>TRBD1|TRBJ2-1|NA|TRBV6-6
TGTGCCAGCAGTTTCTCGGACAGGGGGCGGGGTAATGAGCAGTTCTTC
CASSFSDRGRGNEQFF
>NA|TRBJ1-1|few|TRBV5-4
TGTGCCAGCAGCTGGGGCAGGGAACTGAACACTGAAGCTTTCTTT
CASSWGRELNTEAFF
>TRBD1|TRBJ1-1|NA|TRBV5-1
TGCGCCAGCAGGACAGGGTTAGACACTGAAGCTTTCTTT
CASRTGLDTEAFF
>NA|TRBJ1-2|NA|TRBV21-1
TGTGCCAACTGGGGGGGGAGTGGTGGCTACACCTTC
CANWGGSGGYTF
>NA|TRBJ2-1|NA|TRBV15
TGTGCCACCAGCAGAGCCAGGGGTCTCGGCAATGAGCAGTTCTTC
CATSRARGLGNEQFF
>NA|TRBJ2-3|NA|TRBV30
TGTGCCTGGAGTGTACGTAGGACAGTTACAGATACGCAGTATTTT
CAWSVRRTVTDTQYF
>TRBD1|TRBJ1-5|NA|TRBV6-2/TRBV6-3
TGTGCCAGCAGCCAGGAGGGGGCTCAACAGCCCCAGCATTTT
CASSQEGAQQPQHF
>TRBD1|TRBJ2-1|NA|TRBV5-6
TGTGCCAGCAGCTATGGGACAGGGGGCTTGTACAATGAGCAGTTCTTC
CASSYGTGGLYNEQFF
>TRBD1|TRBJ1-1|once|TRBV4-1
TGCGCCAGCAGAATTCCGGGACAGGGAGTCACTGAAGCTTTCTTT
CASRIPGQGVTEAFF
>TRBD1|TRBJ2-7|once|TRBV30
TGTGCCTGGAGTCTGGACAGGGTGACGGGGTACGAGCAGTACTTC
CAWSLDRVTGYEQYF
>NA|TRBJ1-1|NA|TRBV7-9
TGTGCCAGCAGCTCTTTGGCCAACACTGAAGCTTTCTTT
CASSSLANTEAFF
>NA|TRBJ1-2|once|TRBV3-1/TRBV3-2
TGTGCCAGCAGCCAGCTGAGAGGCACTAACTATGGCTACACCTTC
CASSQLRGTNYGYTF
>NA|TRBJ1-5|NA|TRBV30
TGTGCCTGGAGCGCTTCGGGCAATCAGCCCCAGCATTTT
CAWSASGNQPQHF
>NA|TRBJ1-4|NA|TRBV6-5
TGTGCCAGCGGGTACCTTACATCGGGTGAAAAACTGTTTTTT
CASGYLTSGEKLFF
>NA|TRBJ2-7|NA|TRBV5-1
TGCGCCAGCAGCTTGGCAGTTGGGAGGGGGAGCTACGAGCAGTACTTC
CASSLAVGRGSYEQYF